The 24 T cell receptor beta chains reported below all come from one sample, sequenced in a study of tumor and adjacent non-tumor tissue in lung cancer (dated by TCRdb to the late 2010s). RNA was isolated from bulk unsorted tissue, and RNA quality was assessed with a NanoDrop ND-1000 and an Agilent 2100. Library prep was done by multiplex PCR. The sample was run on an Illumina HiSeq 2500. TCRbeta libraries were constructed through three rounds of nested PCR with primers (Table S4) according to protocols modified from ARM-PCR. The public reads were reanalyzed by TCRdb: fastp trimming at Q25, MiXCR alignment, in-frame beta chains only. Rows are combined by CDR3 protein, so each entry shows the most common genes and DNA. In this sample the table shows 130,000 or so distinct CDR3 sequences, over 65% of which occur a single time. 9.5% to 15% of the sample comes from the top ten. Source material: lung tumor tissue. These receptors all stem from a man aged 25-45 years with non-small cell lung cancer.

This clonotype was picked up one time. It may be a read error: a sequence one base away is much more abundant. J is TRBJ1-5 and V is TRBV20-1; the D is unclear. V was cut by 7 bases and J by 9 bases, with 22 bases left in between. Per the germline V gene, CDR1 is DFQATT and CDR2 is SNEGSKA (reference sequence). CDR3 size: 14 residues. The CDR3 region has the DNA TGCAGTGTTAGTGCAGACACCGGATATGGGCCCCAGCATTTT. This gives the protein CSVSADTGYGPQHF.

In this sample, this clonotype turned up many times. This chain links TRBV24-1 with TRBJ2-1; 10 positions match TRBD1. This CDR3 has 15 amino acids. With 1 base clipped from V and 7 bases from J, the junction kept 3 bases outside the gene matches. Germline CDR1 and CDR2: KGHDR and SFDVKD. CDR3: CATSDFGQGGNEQFF. In DNA form, the CDR3 reads TGTGCCACCAGTGATTTCGGACAGGGGGGAAATGAGCAGTTCTTC.

In this sample, this clonotype turned up once. The chain links TRBV29-1 to TRBJ2-1; 7 nucleotides line up with TRBD1. The CDR3 is 14 amino acids. The trim removed 2 bases at V and 6 bases at J, leaving 7 bases unmatched. CDR1 SQVTM and CDR2 ANQGSEA come from the germline V gene. The DNA of the CDR3 is TGCAGCGTTGAATCCAGGGACAGACTCAATGAGCAGTTCTTC. Translation: CSVESRDRLNEQFF.

This clonotype was seen more than once but under ten times. This may arise from a read error, as a much more abundant clone is one base away. This sequence joins TRBV6-2 or TRBV6-3 and TRBJ1-1; D not certain. The CDR3 runs to 13 residues. CDR1 is MNHEY, CDR2 SVGEGT, per germline. CDR3 amino acids: CASSLGFGTEALF. CDR3 in DNA: TGTGCCAGCAGTTTGGGGTTTGGCACTGAAGCTTTATTT.

On this clonotype: A much larger clone differs from this one at a single base, so this may be a read error. The chain carries TRBV12-3 or TRBV12-4 and TRBJ2-3; D is unclear. The germline V and J ends were trimmed by 3 bases and 1 base, with 11 bases remaining between them. This CDR3 contains 15 residues. Here the CDR3 reads CASSFGWRRTDTQYF. The CDR3, as DNA: TGTGCCAGCAGTTTTGGGTGGCGCCGCACAGATACGCAGTATTTT.

This clonotype has just a few counts. This may be a read error: a much more frequent sequence differs by one nucleotide. V usage is TRBV6-5 and J usage is TRBJ2-1; 11 positions match TRBD2. Germline V gene sequence: CDR1 MNHEY, CDR2 SVGAGI. The CDR3 runs to 17 residues. The CDR3 nucleotides are TGTTCCAGCACCCCCGGCCTAGCGGGAGGCCCGTACAATGAGCAGTTCTTC. It specifies CSSTPGLAGGPYNEQFF.

Ten or more counts support this clonotype. The chain employs TRBV12-3 or TRBV12-4 and TRBJ2-1; TRBD1 aligns across 7 bases. With V trimmed by 6 bases and J by 4 bases, 6 bases remained unmatched. There are 14 residues in the CDR3. The CDR3 DNA reads TGTGCCAGCAGCCCGGGACAGAAGTACAATGAGCAGTTCTTC. Translating gives CASSPGQKYNEQFF.

This clonotype was observed a few times. A read error may explain this, as a much larger clone is one base away. This sequence joins TRBV12-3 or TRBV12-4 and TRBJ2-5, with D possibly TRBD2 on 5 matching bases. V lost 1 base to trimming and J lost 5 bases, with 8 bases between them. This CDR3 region has 13 residues. The CDR3 here is CASSLVRGETQYF. CDR3 DNA sequence: TGTGCCAGCAGTTTAGTCCGGGGTGAGACCCAGTACTTC.

The chain links TRBV12-3 or TRBV12-4 to TRBJ2-1, with D possibly matching TRBD2 (5 bases). V was trimmed by 5 bases and J by 10 bases, leaving 12 bases between them. The CDR3 runs 12 residues. The CDR3 reads CASSVLDHEQFF. CDR3 DNA sequence: TGTGCCAGCAGTGTACTAGATCACGAGCAGTTCTTC.

A note on this clonotype: A much larger clone sits a single nucleotide away, making a read error possible. This rearrangement joins TRBV12-3 or TRBV12-4 to TRBJ1-1; TRBD1 might be the D (6 bases). The CDR3 runs to 14 residues. Trimming removed 5 bases from V and 1 base from J, with 11 bases in between. The CDR3, as DNA: TGTGCCAGCAGTGGACAGAGGAGGAACACTGAAGCTTTCTTT. Its protein product is CASSGQRRNTEAFF.

This rearrangement joins TRBV20-1 to TRBJ2-7; D might be TRBD2 (6 bases). This CDR3 comprises 14 residues. Between the trimmed V and J ends, which lost 5 bases and 5 bases, there was a span of 19 bases. CDR1 is DFQATT, CDR2 SNEGSKA, per germline (reference sequence). The CDR3 loop is CSAGDLGGSNEQYF. CDR3 nucleotides: TGCAGTGCTGGGGATCTTGGAGGGTCTAACGAGCAGTACTTC.

This clonotype has just one count. This chain links TRBV11-2 with TRBJ2-7; TRBD2 might be the D (6 bases). Germline loops: CDR1 SGHAT, CDR2 FQNNGV. V lost 8 bases and J 2 bases, leaving 22 bases between the germline ends. CDR3 size: 16 residues. This CDR3 reads CASCLEELEGTYEQYF. CDR3 nucleotides: TGTGCCAGCTGTTTAGAAGAATTGGAGGGAACCTACGAGCAGTACTTC. Filled out from reference TRBV11-2 and TRBJ2-7, the complete variable domain reads EAGVAQSPRYKIIEKRQSVAFWCNPISGHATLYWYQQILGQGPKLLIQFQNNGVVDDSQLPKDRFSAERLKGVDSTLKIQPAKLEDSAVYLCASCLEELEGTYEQYFGPGTRLTVT.

A note on this clonotype: With a much larger clone just one base away, this may be a read error. The chain links TRBV20-1 to TRBJ2-1, with D perhaps given as TRBD1 or TRBD2 (5 bases each). Per germline, CDR1 DFQATT and CDR2 SNEGSKA (reference sequence). This CDR3 has 18 amino acids. The CDR3 coding sequence is TGCAGTGTTAGAGAAGTGGGGGTCGATTCGAGCTCCTACAATGAGCAGTTCTTC. It specifies CSVREVGVDSSSYNEQFF.

This clonotype was counted a single time. The conserved phenylalanine or tryptophan is not found at the CDR3 terminus, so this likely reflects a read error. The chain uses TRBV5-6 and TRBJ2-7, with TRBD1 identical over 7 bases. V was clipped by 1 base and J by 3 bases; unmatched bases: 7. The germline V gene has CDR1 SGHDT and CDR2 YYEEEE. The CDR3 sequence is 15 residues long. In DNA form, the CDR3 reads TGTGCCAGCAGCTTGTTAGGGGGCTTAAGCTACGAGCAGTACTCC. Translated, it gives CASSLLGGLSYEQYS.

V is TRBV7-6 and J is TRBJ1-1; 9 positions agree with TRBD1. CDR3 size: 15 residues. V shed 5 bases and J 3 bases; nucleotides not matched to a gene: 7. Germline V gene lookup returns CDR1 SGHVS and CDR2 FNYEAQ. The CDR3 region is CASSIGGQGYTEAFF. CDR3 nucleotides: TGTGCCAGCAGCATAGGAGGACAGGGGTACACTGAAGCTTTCTTT.

Remarks on this clonotype: This could be a read error, since a much larger clone is one nucleotide away. The chain carries TRBV20-1 and TRBJ2-6, with unresolved D. V was cut by 0 bases and J by 0 bases, with 6 bases left in between. The CDR3 covers 15 residues. Germline V gene lookup returns CDR1 DFQATT and CDR2 SNEGSKA (reference sequence). For the CDR3, the DNA is TGCAGTGCTAGAGATATAGTCTCTGGGGCCAACGTCCTGACTTTC. Translated, it gives CSARDIVSGANVLTF.

The chain links TRBV6-1 to TRBJ2-5; no definite D call. Germline-derived CDR1 and CDR2 are MNHNS and SASEGT. Trimming took off 6 bases at V and 8 bases at J, with 19 bases between the two ends. The CDR3 runs 14 residues. This chain's CDR3 is CASRGIWQFGTQYF. CDR3 bases: TGTGCCAGCAGGGGGATCTGGCAGTTCGGTACCCAGTACTTC.

This clonotype appeared a few times. Possible read error: a much larger clone is one base away. The chain recombines TRBV6-2 or TRBV6-3 with TRBJ2-4; perhaps TRBD1 as D (5 bases). The germline V gene has CDR1 MNHEY and CDR2 SVGEGT. CDR3 length: 14 amino acids. V lost 5 bases to trimming and J lost 8 bases, with 16 bases between them. The CDR3 nucleotides read TGTGCCAGCAGTAAGGAGCCCGAAGGGGACATTCAGTACTTC. The encoded protein is CASSKEPEGDIQYF.

As to this clonotype: As the CDR3 is not closed by the conserved phenylalanine or tryptophan, this likely results from a read error. The limits of the CDR3 on the DNA are not certain, so only TCRdb's listed CDR3 is given. CDR3 region: CASSPPSGRISYNERFV. The chain couples TRBV11-2 to TRBJ2-1; TRBD2 is the table's D call, not checked against the DNA. CDR1 SGHAT and CDR2 FQNNGV come from the germline V gene. The CDR3 is 17 residues long, counting both termini.

Comment on this clonotype: No conserved phenylalanine or tryptophan is present at the end of the CDR3, so a read error is the likely explanation. CDR3 sequence reads: CASSGCGGETQYY. The DNA for the CDR3 is TGCGCCAGCAGTGGCTGCGGGGGAGAGACCCAGTACTAC. V is TRBV10-2 and J is TRBJ2-5, with TRBD2 identical over 7 bases. CDR3 size: 13 residues. Germline CDR1 WSHSY, CDR2 SAAADI. Losses at the gene ends were 4 bases for V and 4 bases for J; bases not matched to a gene: 3.

Details on this clonotype: The junction departs from the called germline gene at one end, perhaps through a read error. The gene calls are TRBV5-4 and TRBJ2-3; 11 bases map to TRBD2. There are 19 residues in the CDR3. Germline CDR1 is SGHNT and CDR2 is YYREEE (reference sequence). The CDR3 loop reads CASSHELAGVLTGTDTQYF. CDR3 coding DNA: TGTGCCAGCAGCCATGAACTAGCGGGAGTTTTGACGGGCACAGATACACAGTATTTT.

Concerning this clonotype: Here the CDR3 omits its conserved ending phenylalanine or tryptophan, so a read error is the likely source. The chain links TRBV20-1 to TRBJ1-6; TRBD1 aligns across 9 bases. This CDR3 is 16 amino acids long. Germline loops: CDR1 DFQATT, CDR2 SNEGSKA (reference sequence). The CDR3 loop reads CSARGPGTGYNSRLHY. DNA of the CDR3: TGCAGTGCTAGAGGCCCCGGGACAGGGTATAATTCACGCCTCCACTAT.

To note about this clonotype: A read error may account for a junction end that differs from germline. The chain carries TRBV12-3 or TRBV12-4 and TRBJ1-5; tentative D call: TRBD2 (5 bases). The DNA end is a closer match to TRBJ2-3, so the J assignment may be wrong. CDR3 size: 13 residues. CDR3 sequence (DNA): TGTGTCAGCAGTCCGGCACGCGGGCAACCCCAGTATTTT. Translated, it gives CVSSPARGQPQYF.

A remark on this clonotype: One end of the junction varies from germline; a read error may be responsible. The chain is built from TRBV12-3 or TRBV12-4 and TRBJ1-1; no clear D. The CDR3 spans 16 residues. The CDR3 coding sequence is TGTGTCAGTAGCCATGGGTTCAGATCCTCGAACACTGAAACTTTCTTT. Amino acid sequence: CVSSHGFRSSNTETFF.